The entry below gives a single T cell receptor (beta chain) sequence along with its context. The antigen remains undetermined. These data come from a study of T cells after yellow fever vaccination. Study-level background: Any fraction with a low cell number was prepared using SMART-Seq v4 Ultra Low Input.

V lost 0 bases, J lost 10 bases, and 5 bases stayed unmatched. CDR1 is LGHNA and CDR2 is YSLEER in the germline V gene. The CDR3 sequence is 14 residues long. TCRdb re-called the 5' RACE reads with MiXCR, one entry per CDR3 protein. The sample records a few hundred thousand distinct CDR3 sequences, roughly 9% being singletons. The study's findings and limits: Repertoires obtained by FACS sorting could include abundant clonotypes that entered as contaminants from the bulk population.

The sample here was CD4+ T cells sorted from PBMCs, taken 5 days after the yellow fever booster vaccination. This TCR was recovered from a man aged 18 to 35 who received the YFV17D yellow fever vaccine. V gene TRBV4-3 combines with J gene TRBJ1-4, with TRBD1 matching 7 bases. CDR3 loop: CASSQDRGARKLFF. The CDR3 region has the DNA TGCGCCAGCAGCCAAGACAGGGGGGCGCGAAAACTGTTTTTT.